This TCR beta chain appears in the sequencing data of a study of cytomegalovirus exposure and HLA in healthy donors. Study context: Inside one of the first data releases sat around 80 million unique TCRs taken from HLA-typed donors. Study-level findings and limits: Some 17,000 TCR beta sequences were associated with HLA alleles at 0.05 false discovery rate in a later analysis. Altogether, 150 to 200 TCR beta chains were recorded as cytomegalovirus-associated.

Healthy individuals who donated bone marrow served as the donors. It was with 60 Vbeta and 13 Jbeta primers that the PCR ran. The repertoire was sequenced with immunoSEQ multiplex PCR; TCRdb's copy has only in-frame clones and lacks some. Its table records 35,000 to 45,000 clones. Remarks on this clone: Its antigen is undetermined.

Germline CDR1 reads GTSNPN; CDR2 reads SVGIG (reference sequence). Trimming took off 5 bases at V and 1 base at J, with 15 bases between the two ends. This CDR3 has 14 amino acids. This chain uses TRBV30 with TRBJ2-7, with a weak D call TRBD2 (6 bases). This TCR was sampled from a middle-aged man in good health and CMV-seropositive. The sample consisted of PBMCs. The CDR3 DNA sequence: TGTGCCTGGGCCGGGACTTCGACTTCCTACGAGCAGTACTTC. This translates into CAWAGTSTSYEQYF.